Given below is one T cell receptor beta chain in context. Antigen specificity is unknown. This CDR3 contains 15 residues. CDR1 and CDR2 (germline): MDHEN, SYDVKM. V shed 2 bases, J shed 4 bases, and the junction held 4 bases outside the gene matches. The sample originates from a study of OX40 agonist ivuxolimab in advanced cancers. Across the whole study: Patients were given ivuxolimab, an antibody that agonizes OX40 (CD134). Study-wide results and caveats: The study found that CD8+ T cells averaged more expanded clones than CD4+. Expanded peripheral T-cell antigen specificity went undetermined.

Repertoires were generated with immunoSEQ multiplex PCR, while TCRdb's copy carries only in-frame clones and drops some. Of roughly 8,700 clones in the sample, 90% are singletons; the top ten hold around 4%. Blood sampling was done at baseline, cycle 4 day 1, and cycle 7 day 1. This TCR was sampled from an adult with an advanced solid tumor such as melanoma, head and neck, liver or kidney cancer. The source was CD4+ or CD8+ T cells sorted from blood, collected in a trial of the OX40 agonist ivuxolimab. The genes are TRBV28 and TRBJ1-4, with 7 bases matching TRBD1. DNA of the CDR3: TGTGCCAGCAGTTTAAGGCAGGGGGGTAATGAAAAACTGTTTTTT. Translated: CASSLRQGGNEKLFF.